This T cell receptor beta chain was found in a study of cytomegalovirus exposure and HLA in healthy donors. Germline CDR1 reads SNHLY; CDR2 reads FYNNEI. The CDR3 is made up of 12 amino acids. With 4 bases removed from V and 13 bases from J, the gap between germline ends came to 11 bases. In regard to this clone: Its antigen is as yet unknown.

Broader study findings: Confirmation was obtained in vitro that a few CMV-associated chains are specific for CMV antigens. Reports indicated that the classifier achieved high specificity and sensitivity in diagnosing cytomegalovirus status.

The PCR used 60 Vbeta and 13 Jbeta primers. TCRdb keeps only in-frame clones here, not all; method: immunoSEQ multiplex PCR. This repertoire shows around 150,000 clones, 75% to 80% found once; its top ten account for 1.7%. The rearrangement links TRBV2 to TRBJ1-6, with D perhaps TRBD1 (5 bases). Sequenced sample: PBMCs. This sequence originates from a woman aged 25 to 39 in good health and CMV-seronegative. The CDR3 DNA reads as TGTGCCAGCAGTGGGTACTCAGGGCCCCTCCACTTT. This sequence encodes CASSGYSGPLHF.